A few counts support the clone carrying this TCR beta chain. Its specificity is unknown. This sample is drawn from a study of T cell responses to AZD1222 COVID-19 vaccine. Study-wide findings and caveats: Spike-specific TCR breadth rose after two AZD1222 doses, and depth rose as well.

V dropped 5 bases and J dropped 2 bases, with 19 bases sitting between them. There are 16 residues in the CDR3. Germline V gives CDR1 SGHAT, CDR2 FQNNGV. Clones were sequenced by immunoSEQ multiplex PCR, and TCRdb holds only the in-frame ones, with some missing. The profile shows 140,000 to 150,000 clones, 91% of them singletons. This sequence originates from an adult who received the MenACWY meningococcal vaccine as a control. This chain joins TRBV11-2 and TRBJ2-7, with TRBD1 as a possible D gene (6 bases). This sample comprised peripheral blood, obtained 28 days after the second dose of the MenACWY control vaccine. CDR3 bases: TGTGCCAGCAGCCAATCGAGGGACAAAGGTCCCTACGAGCAGTACTTC. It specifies CASSQSRDKGPYEQYF. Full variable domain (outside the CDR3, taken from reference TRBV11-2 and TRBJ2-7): EAGVAQSPRYKIIEKRQSVAFWCNPISGHATLYWYQQILGQGPKLLIQFQNNGVVDDSQLPKDRFSAERLKGVDSTLKIQPAKLEDSAVYLCASSQSRDKGPYEQYFGPGTRLTVT.